This record concerns one T cell receptor beta chain sequence. Seattle's cohort entered during active infection and was followed longitudinally. The CDR3 length is 15 residues. Germline lookup yields CDR1 SGHNT and CDR2 YYREEE (reference sequence). V dropped 3 bases and J dropped 4; count of bases not matched to a gene: 10. The data were taken from a study of blood T cell repertoires in COVID-19. Original data processing: Amplifying reference gene primers gave estimates of nucleated cell counts. Assay: immunoSEQ multiplex PCR; the TCRdb copy retains only in-frame clones and omits some. Clone size and V and J calls were adopted from that table, with D and trimming inferred from the DNA. Of about 49,000 clones listed, approximately 81% are singletons.

The sample consisted of peripheral blood. The source of this sequence is a woman of 80 years or more with COVID-19, enrolled during active disease. The chain employs TRBV5-4 and TRBJ2-7; TRBD1 matches 7 bases. This CDR3 reads CASSSKLDRAYEQYF. The CDR3 DNA reads TGTGCCAGCAGCTCCAAACTCGACAGGGCGTACGAGCAGTACTTC.